This TCR beta chain was documented in a study of beta chain features in type 1 diabetes. Study context: Sorted cell examination encompassed about 110,000,000 cells across all samples.

In its sample, this clone was seen once. The antigen remains undetermined. Sequencing targeted expressed TCRB transcripts, as all isolated RNA had been reverse transcribed. Generated by immunoSEQ multiplex PCR, the TCRdb table keeps only in-frame clones and is missing some. The table lists 150,000 to 200,000 clones, 50% to 70% of them singletons. With 6 bases clipped from V and 0 bases from J, the junction kept 8 bases outside the gene matches. The CDR3 length is 15 residues. Germline CDR1 and CDR2: SQVTM and ANQGSEA. Study observations and caveats: Among patients with Type 1 diabetes, TCRB CDR3s were moderately but significantly shorter in every one of the four CD4+ subsets. Type 1 diabetes patients had fewer VDJ junction insertions and more deletions.

The chain has TRBV29-1 and TRBJ1-5; 7 nucleotides agree with TRBD1. This receptor was obtained from a man aged 25-45 years with type 1 diabetes. Source material: naive CD4+ T cells from blood. The DNA of the CDR3 is TGCAGCGTGCGACAGGGAGGTGATAGCAATCAGCCCCAGCATTTT. This translates into CSVRQGGDSNQPQHF.